The sequence of this T cell receptor beta chain was determined in a study of CD8 T cells in Susac syndrome. The CDR3 extends over 14 amino acids. The junction had 6 bases not matched to a gene; V was cut back by 5 bases and J by 3 bases. Germline lookup yields CDR1 KGHSH and CDR2 LQKENI. Healthy donors, matched for age and sex, constituted the control group. Reverse transcription of about 0.45 to 1 ug RNA was performed with random hexamers. Amplification of TCR beta CDR3 was carried out by immunoSEQ multiplex PCR, which covered 54 Vbeta and 13 Jbeta segments. TCRdb used MiXCR to reprocess the immunoSEQ multiplex PCR reads, holding one entry per CDR3 protein. The data contain 150,000 or so distinct CDR3 sequences, just over 90% of them singletons.

The source is a human donor in good health. V usage is TRBV18 and J usage is TRBJ2-5; TRBD1 matches 7 bases. Sequencing input: CD4+ T cells from PBMCs. The CDR3 coding sequence is TGTGCCAGCTCAGAGGGACAGTCTAAAGAGACCCAGTACTTC. Encoded protein: CASSEGQSKETQYF.